The entry that follows covers one T cell receptor (beta chain) sequence. V trimming: 3 bases; J trimming: 8 bases; junction bases outside the gene matches: 7. Germline V gene sequence: CDR1 SGDLS, CDR2 YYNGEE. The CDR3 length is 14 residues. TCRdb's table, derived via immunoSEQ multiplex PCR, lists solely in-frame clones and lacks some. The table lists 200,000 to 250,000 clones, around 87% of them singletons. This entry is derived from a study of blood T cell repertoires in COVID-19. This chain connects TRBV9 to TRBJ1-2, with 10 nucleotides matching TRBD1. This clonotype was sampled from a man between 25 and 39 years old who had been exposed to COVID-19. The specimen was PBMCs or T cells enriched from blood (not recorded which). The CDR3 DNA follows: TGTGCCAGCAGCGGCCCCGGGACAGGGGAAGGCTACACCTTC. Encoded protein: CASSGPGTGEGYTF. Variable domain in full (rest from reference TRBV9 and TRBJ1-2): DSGVTQTPKHLITATGQRVTLRCSPRSGDLSVYWYQQSLDQGLQFLIQYYNGEERAKGNILERFSAQQFPDLHSELNLSSLELGDSALYFCASSGPGTGEGYTFGSGTRLTVV.